This is a list of T cell receptor beta chains from one sample in a study of early T cells in non-severe SARS-CoV-2 infection. TCRdb independently ran MiXCR on the 5' RACE reads; one entry per CDR3 protein. The sample lists 25,000 to 35,000 distinct CDR3 sequences; around 5% were seen once. The sequenced material came from whole blood. All receptors derive from an adult who was a healthcare worker with PCR-confirmed SARS-CoV-2 infection or an uninfected control (not recorded which). Both conserved end residues are part of each CDR3. A D gene is named only where the DNA matches it firmly. Clone size appears in some rows only: once, few, many, or a class for an expanded clone.

D gene	V gene	clone size	J gene	CDR3 DNA	CDR3 protein
-	TRBV24-1	-	TRBJ2-1	TGTGCCACCAGTGAGCAGGTGGGGAATGAGCAGTTCTTC	CATSEQVGNEQFF
-	TRBV23-1	-	TRBJ2-5	TGCGCCAGCAGTCTTCTAAGGGGCGCGTGGGAGACCCAGTACTTC	CASSLLRGAWETQYF
TRBD1	TRBV29-1	few	TRBJ2-1	TGCAGCGTATCCGCCACAGGGGCTGATGAGCAGTTCTTC	CSVSATGADEQFF
-	TRBV12-3/TRBV12-4	many	TRBJ2-7	TGTGCCAGCAGTTTAGCTGGGAGCGAGCAGTACTTC	CASSLAGSEQYF
-	TRBV20-1	many	TRBJ2-7	TGCAGTGCGTCGCCCTCCGGACGGAACTACGAGCAGTACTTC	CSASPSGRNYEQYF
-	TRBV7-2	few	TRBJ1-5	TGTGCCAGCAGTTTCGACAGTACCAGCAATCAGCCCCAGCATTTT	CASSFDSTSNQPQHF
-	TRBV4-1	few	TRBJ2-3	TGCGCCAGCAGCCAAGAAGGGGACCGCACAGATACGCAGTATTTT	CASSQEGDRTDTQYF
-	TRBV11-3	many	TRBJ2-7	TGTGCCAGCGCCCCCCGCTTCGTTGGGTCCTACGAGCAGTACTTC	CASAPRFVGSYEQYF
-	TRBV18	many	TRBJ1-3	TGTGCCAGCTCACCACCGGGAAACACCATATATTTT	CASSPPGNTIYF
TRBD2	TRBV7-6	-	TRBJ2-1	TGTGCCAGCAGCTTAGAGGCGGGGAGGGCTGGCAATGAGCAGTTCTTC	CASSLEAGRAGNEQFF
-	TRBV11-2	many	TRBJ2-3	TGTGCCAGCAGCCCAGCCCGGCAGCGGAAAACAGATACGCAGTATTTT	CASSPARQRKTDTQYF
-	TRBV19	many	TRBJ2-1	TGTGCCAGTAGCATCCCCCCCTTCGATGAGCAGTTCTTC	CASSIPPFDEQFF
-	TRBV12-3/TRBV12-4	few	TRBJ2-7	TGTGCCAGCAGCCTAGGCCACGAGCAGTACTTC	CASSLGHEQYF